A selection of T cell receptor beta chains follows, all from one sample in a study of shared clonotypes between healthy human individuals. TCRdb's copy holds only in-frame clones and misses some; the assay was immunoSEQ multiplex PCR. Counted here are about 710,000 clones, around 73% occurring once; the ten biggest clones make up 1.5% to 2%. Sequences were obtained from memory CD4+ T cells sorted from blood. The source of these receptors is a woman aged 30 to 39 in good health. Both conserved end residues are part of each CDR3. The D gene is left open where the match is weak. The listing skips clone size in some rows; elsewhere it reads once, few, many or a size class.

DNA: TGCGCCAGCAGCTTATCGTTTGGGGACCCCTCCTACGAGCAGTACTTC
CDR3: CASSLSFGDPSYEQYF
J: TRBJ2-7
size: NA
D: NA
V: TRBV5-1

DNA: TGTGCCAGCCGCCGAGGGGGTTCCGGGGAGCTGTTTTTT
CDR3: CASRRGGSGELFF
J: TRBJ2-2
size: once
D: NA
V: TRBV7-8

DNA: TGTGCCAGCAGCGTAGGAGGGGACCCAACTAATGAAAAACTGTTTTTT
CDR3: CASSVGGDPTNEKLFF
J: TRBJ1-4
size: NA
D: NA
V: TRBV9

DNA: TGTGCCAGCAGCAGACTAGCGGGAGTTGAGCAGTTCTTC
CDR3: CASSRLAGVEQFF
J: TRBJ2-1
size: once
D: TRBD2
V: TRBV2

DNA: TGTGCCAGCAGCTTAGAGAGGCCTCGGGACACCATATATTTT
CDR3: CASSLERPRDTIYF
J: TRBJ1-3
size: NA
D: NA
V: TRBV7-9

DNA: TGTGCCAGCAGTTTTAAGGGCTACGAGCAGTACTTC
CDR3: CASSFKGYEQYF
J: TRBJ2-7
size: NA
D: NA
V: TRBV27

DNA: TGTGCCAGCAGCTTTTCTCAGACAGACCAAGCTTTCTTT
CDR3: CASSFSQTDQAFF
J: TRBJ1-1
size: NA
D: NA
V: TRBV7-3

DNA: TGTGCCATCAGTACAGGGGACAGGGGACGAGATACGCAGTATTTT
CDR3: CAISTGDRGRDTQYF
J: TRBJ2-3
size: NA
D: TRBD1
V: TRBV10-3

DNA: TGTGCCAGCAGCCAAGATAGGGGCGGGAGGCGGATTGAAGATACGCAGTATTTT
CDR3: CASSQDRGGRRIEDTQYF
J: TRBJ2-3
size: many
D: TRBD2
V: TRBV14

DNA: TGTGCCAGCAGTAATCCACAGGAAACTGAAGCTTTCTTT
CDR3: CASSNPQETEAFF
J: TRBJ1-1
size: NA
D: NA
V: TRBV28

DNA: TGTGCCAGCAGCCCACGGACAGGTGGTTTCACTGAAGCTTTCTTT
CDR3: CASSPRTGGFTEAFF
J: TRBJ1-1
size: NA
D: TRBD1
V: TRBV5-6

DNA: TGCGCCAGCAGCTTTTCCGGGACGCACAATGAGCAGTTCTTC
CDR3: CASSFSGTHNEQFF
J: TRBJ2-1
size: NA
D: NA
V: TRBV5-1

DNA: TGTGCCAGCAGCCAAGAACCTGTTCTTGCGGCCAATGAGCAGTTCTTC
CDR3: CASSQEPVLAANEQFF
J: TRBJ2-1
size: NA
D: NA
V: TRBV4-2

DNA: TGTGCCAGCAGTTTGGGACTAGCGGCAAGCACAGATACGCAGTATTTT
CDR3: CASSLGLAASTDTQYF
J: TRBJ2-3
size: NA
D: TRBD2
V: TRBV28

DNA: TGTGCCTGGAGAGATACGGATCAGCCCCAGCATTTT
CDR3: CAWRDTDQPQHF
J: TRBJ1-5
size: few
D: NA
V: TRBV30

DNA: TGTGCCAGCAGCTTAGTGGCGCGTGTCCCGGACGAGCAGTACTTC
CDR3: CASSLVARVPDEQYF
J: TRBJ2-7
size: NA
D: NA
V: TRBV7-8

DNA: TGTGCCAGCAGTTTATCGATCGGGAGGGGGTACCAAGAGACCCAGTACTTC
CDR3: CASSLSIGRGYQETQYF
J: TRBJ2-5
size: NA
D: TRBD2
V: TRBV27

DNA: TGTGCCAGCAGCGCCCAAGCTAGGGGCGCGAACGAGCAGTACTTC
CDR3: CASSAQARGANEQYF
J: TRBJ2-7
size: NA
D: NA
V: TRBV5-6

DNA: TGTGCCAGCTCACCCCGACAGGGAGTATACGAGCAGTACTTC
CDR3: CASSPRQGVYEQYF
J: TRBJ2-7
size: NA
D: TRBD1
V: TRBV18

DNA: TGTGCCAGCACCTTAGGGGGGGCCACCGGGGAGCTGTTTTTT
CDR3: CASTLGGATGELFF
J: TRBJ2-2
size: NA
D: NA
V: TRBV28

DNA: TGTGCCAGCAACCGTAGAGATGGCGGACTCACAGATACGCAGTATTTT
CDR3: CASNRRDGGLTDTQYF
J: TRBJ2-3
size: NA
D: NA
V: TRBV9

DNA: TGTGCCAGCAGCTTAATGGGTAGCGGGAATAACAATGAGCAGTTCTTC
CDR3: CASSLMGSGNNNEQFF
J: TRBJ2-1
size: NA
D: TRBD2
V: TRBV7-3

DNA: TGTGCCAGCAGTCCCTGGGACAGTTGGAACACTGAAGCTTTCTTT
CDR3: CASSPWDSWNTEAFF
J: TRBJ1-1
size: NA
D: TRBD1
V: TRBV6-5

DNA: TGTGCCAGCAGTGAAGGACAGCAGAGGAATCAGCCCCAGCATTTT
CDR3: CASSEGQQRNQPQHF
J: TRBJ1-5
size: NA
D: NA
V: TRBV2

DNA: TGTGCCAGCAGCTTGAGGCGGGAGGGCACCACAGATACGCAGTATTTT
CDR3: CASSLRREGTTDTQYF
J: TRBJ2-3
size: NA
D: TRBD2
V: TRBV5-4

DNA: TGTGCCAGCAGCTTCCGCGGAGGAGATACGCAGTATTTT
CDR3: CASSFRGGDTQYF
J: TRBJ2-3
size: NA
D: NA
V: TRBV7-3

DNA: TGTGCCAGCAGTGGCCTTCTAGCGGGTGAACAAGAGACCCAGTACTTC
CDR3: CASSGLLAGEQETQYF
J: TRBJ2-5
size: NA
D: TRBD2
V: TRBV6-1

DNA: TGCAGCGTTGAACTATTTAGCGGGTCGACAGATACGCAGTATTTT
CDR3: CSVELFSGSTDTQYF
J: TRBJ2-3
size: many
D: TRBD2
V: TRBV29-1